The next 24 T cell receptor beta chains were all read from a single sample in a study of shared clonotypes between healthy human individuals. Using immunoSEQ multiplex PCR, the repertoire was profiled, and TCRdb retains in-frame clones only, with some absent. The table lists millions of clones, 90% to 95% of them singletons. Sequences were obtained from naive CD4+ T cells sorted from blood. Subset noted: CD45RA+ positively selected. Receptors were obtained from a man aged 18 to 30 in good health.

A note on this clone: The sample has other DNA sequences that encode this CDR3 too. The chain combines TRBV19 with TRBJ2-7, with 9 nucleotides matching TRBD2. The CDR3 sequence is 15 residues long. The junction had 8 bases not matched to a gene; V was cut back by 6 bases and J by 2 bases. CDR1 LNHDA and CDR2 SQIVND come from the germline V gene (reference sequence). The CDR3 reads CASSTTSGGPYEQYF. Written as DNA, the CDR3 is TGTGCCAGTAGCACGACTAGCGGAGGGCCCTACGAGCAGTACTTC.

This clone was observed once. The chain couples TRBV18 to TRBJ1-1, with D perhaps matching TRBD1 (5 bases). Between the trimmed V and J ends, which lost 3 bases and 7 bases, there was a span of 24 bases. Germline V gene lookup returns CDR1 KGHSH and CDR2 LQKENI. The CDR3 sequence is 17 residues long. CDR3 DNA: TGTGCCAGCTCACCTGGCTTGGCCGGGGGGTTTAGCGGTGAAGCTTTCTTT. It yields the protein CASSPGLAGGFSGEAFF. The variable domain in full, with the rest retrieved from reference TRBV18 and TRBJ1-1, is NAGVMQNPRHLVRRRGQEARLRCSPMKGHSHVYWYRQLPEEGLKFMVYLQKENIIDESGMPKERFSAEFPKEGPSILRIQQVVRGDSAAYFCASSPGLAGGFSGEAFFGQGTRLTVV.

The chain couples TRBV9 to TRBJ2-3, with TRBD2 matching over 11 bases. Per germline, CDR1 SGDLS and CDR2 YYNGEE. Trimming removed 0 bases from V and 4 bases from J; junction bases left unmatched: 4. The CDR3 is made up of 16 amino acids. This CDR3 reads CASSVATSGSADTQYF. The CDR3 DNA reads as TGTGCCAGCAGCGTAGCTACTAGCGGGAGTGCAGATACGCAGTATTTT.

For the CDR3, the DNA is TGTGCCAGCAGCTTCCCCTCGGACAGGAGGGGTCAAGAGACCCAGTACTTC. This sequence encodes CASSFPSDRRGQETQYF. This chain links TRBV5-4 with TRBJ2-5, with D possibly TRBD1 on 7 matching bases. Germline CDR1 is SGHNT and CDR2 is YYREEE (reference sequence). The CDR3 contains 17 residues. Trimming cost V 2 bases and J 2 bases, with 19 bases left between them.

As DNA, the CDR3 is TGTGCCAGTAGTAGCGGGGGATACAATGAGCAGTTCTTC. Translated, it gives CASSSGGYNEQFF. The chain has TRBV19 and TRBJ2-1, with 7 bases matching TRBD2. CDR3 length: 13 residues. CDR1 and CDR2 (germline): LNHDA, SQIVND (reference sequence). V shed 4 bases, J shed 4 bases, and the junction held 1 base outside the gene matches.

The genes are TRBV30 and TRBJ2-3; D perhaps matches TRBD1 (6 bases). Trimming removed 0 bases at V and 0 bases at J, with 10 bases between. The CDR3 length is 15 residues. From germline, CDR1 is GTSNPN and CDR2 SVGIG (reference sequence). CDR3: CAWSVQGHSTDTQYF. The CDR3 bases are TGTGCCTGGAGTGTACAGGGACACAGCACAGATACGCAGTATTTT. The variable domain in full, completed from reference TRBV30 and TRBJ2-3, reads SQTIHQWPATLVQPVGSPLSLECTVEGTSNPNLYWYRQAAGRGLQLLFYSVGIGQISSEVPQNLSASRPQDRQFILSSKKLLLSDSGFYLCAWSVQGHSTDTQYFGPGTRLTVL.

Points on this clone: Distinct nucleotide sequences in the sample also encode this CDR3. The V gene is TRBV9, the J gene TRBJ2-1; D ambiguous. Germline V gene data show CDR1 as SGDLS and CDR2 as YYNGEE. V lost 1 base and J lost 0, with 5 bases in between. This CDR3 has 14 residues. The CDR3 DNA reads TGTGCCAGCAGCGTACCGAGCTCCTACAATGAGCAGTTCTTC. As protein: CASSVPSSYNEQFF.

The chain has TRBV2 and TRBJ2-5; maybe TRBD2 (6 bases). Trimming cost V 3 bases and J 9 bases, with 8 bases left between them. The CDR3 is 11 residues long. Germline values: CDR1 SNHLY, CDR2 FYNNEI. DNA of the CDR3: TGTGCCAGCAGTGATTCGGGGGCCCAGTACTTC. Amino acids: CASSDSGAQYF.

The chain uses TRBV11-2 and TRBJ2-3, with 9 nucleotides matching TRBD2. Germline V lookup: CDR1 SGHAT, CDR2 FQNNGV. J was trimmed by 4 bases and V by 1 base; bases with no gene match: 9. The CDR3 runs 17 residues. This CDR3 is CASSLVGGGRAADTQYF. In nucleotides, the CDR3 is TGTGCCAGCAGCTTAGTGGGGGGCGGGAGGGCCGCAGATACGCAGTATTTT.

The rearrangement links TRBV5-8 to TRBJ1-3, with D perhaps TRBD1 (5 bases). The CDR3 has 15 amino acids. V dropped 3 bases and J dropped 1 base, with 11 bases sitting between them. From germline, CDR1 is SGHTS and CDR2 YDEGEE. CDR3 amino acids: CASSSAGKSGNTIYF. For the CDR3, the DNA is TGTGCCAGCAGCTCTGCAGGGAAGTCTGGAAACACCATATATTTT.

This clone was detected only once. The gene calls are TRBV19 and TRBJ2-1, with 10 positions matching TRBD2. The CDR3 runs 15 residues. Germline-derived CDR1 and CDR2 are LNHDA and SQIVND (reference sequence). V dropped 10 bases and J dropped 2; count of bases not matched to a gene: 8. CDR3 amino acids: CATSSGSVPYNEQFF. CDR3 coding DNA: TGTGCCACGTCTAGCGGGAGTGTGCCCTACAATGAGCAGTTCTTC.

The V call is TRBV7-2, the J call TRBJ1-1, with D uncertain. The germline CDR1 and CDR2 sequences are SGHTA and FQGNSA. The CDR3 has 16 amino acids. V was shortened by 3 bases and J by 7 bases, with 21 bases between the two germline ends. The CDR3 DNA follows: TGTGCCAGCAGCTTTGTCTATGGGCTGCTCTCAGGTGAAGCTTTCTTT. Translation gives CASSFVYGLLSGEAFF.

This clone was seen only a few times. The chain is built from TRBV30 and TRBJ2-2; tentative D call: TRBD1 (6 bases). Germline-derived CDR1 and CDR2 are GTSNPN and SVGIG (reference sequence). The CDR3 spans 14 residues. V lost 3 bases and J lost 2, with 10 bases in between. CDR3 sequence reads: CAWRGTLNTGELFF. In nucleotides, the CDR3 is TGTGCCTGGAGGGGGACACTCAACACCGGGGAGCTGTTTTTT.

The chain employs TRBV6-5 and TRBJ1-6; D is undetermined. CDR3 size: 15 residues. The germline CDR1 and CDR2 sequences are MNHEY and SVGAGI. The V gene lost 0 bases and the J gene lost 13 bases, with 16 bases spanning the gap. CDR3 region: CASSYSFGGIGPLHF. In nucleotides, the CDR3 is TGTGCCAGCAGTTACTCCTTTGGAGGGATAGGGCCCCTCCACTTT.

The sample holds one count of this clone. V and J are TRBV2 and TRBJ2-3; 11 bases match TRBD2. The ends lost 4 bases at V and 5 bases at J; junction bases unmatched: 11. Germline V CDR1 and CDR2: SNHLY, FYNNEI. The CDR3 loop spans 17 amino acids. CDR3 in DNA: TGTGCCAGCAGTGGGGGATTAGCGGGAGGGCCATTAGATACGCAGTATTTT. Translating gives CASSGGLAGGPLDTQYF.

The chain couples TRBV23-1 to TRBJ1-5; the match to TRBD1 covers 7 bases. TRBV23-1 is filed as an ORF, its function uncertain. The V and J ends lost 8 bases and 0 bases, in that order; junction bases with no gene match: 10. This CDR3 region has 16 residues. CDR3 nucleotide sequence: TGCGCCAGCCCCCCCGGACAGGTGATTAGCAATCAGCCCCAGCATTTT. Protein sequence: CASPPGQVISNQPQHF.

The chain has TRBV5-1 and TRBJ2-5, with D hard to call. The CDR3 extends over 17 amino acids. Germline V gives CDR1 SGHRS, CDR2 YFSETQ. The ends were cut back, 0 bases at V and 2 bases at J, with 17 bases in the middle. The CDR3 DNA reads as TGCGCCAGCAGCTTGGGGCCCCATCCCTCAAGGCAAGAGACCCAGTACTTC. Amino acids: CASSLGPHPSRQETQYF.

This clone was seen only a few times. The chain recombines TRBV7-2 with TRBJ2-3, with D unclear. Germline loops: CDR1 SGHTA, CDR2 FQGNSA. CDR3 length equals 13 residues. Trimming removed 5 bases from V and 9 bases from J, with 15 bases in between. CDR3 loop: CASSPIGPGTQYF. DNA of the CDR3: TGTGCCAGCAGCCCCATTGGCCCCGGCACGCAGTATTTT.

The V and J genes are TRBV4-3 and TRBJ2-1, with D possibly being TRBD1 or TRBD2 (5 bases each). Germline lookup yields CDR1 LGHNA and CDR2 YSLEER. The CDR3 is 13 residues long. With 3 bases removed from V and 11 bases from J, the gap between germline ends came to 14 bases. The CDR3 DNA reads as TGCGCCAGCAGCCAGACCTGGGACCAGCAGCAGTTCTTC. This sequence encodes CASSQTWDQQQFF.

This sequence joins TRBV4-3 and TRBJ2-1; D may be TRBD1 or TRBD2 (5 bases each). V was pared by 4 bases and J by 4 bases, with 23 bases between. CDR1 is LGHNA, CDR2 YSLEER, per germline. The CDR3 loop spans 18 amino acids. CDR3 DNA sequence: TGCGCCAGCAGCCGAGAGAATCCGGGGCCTGCCAGGTACAATGAGCAGTTCTTC. It codes for CASSRENPGPARYNEQFF.

V usage is TRBV5-6 and J usage is TRBJ2-7; D remains unclear. V shed 4 bases and J shed 3 bases, with 11 bases lying between them. Germline V gene sequence: CDR1 SGHDT, CDR2 YYEEEE. This CDR3 spans 13 amino acids. Here the CDR3 reads CASSPTGRYEQYF. The CDR3 DNA is TGTGCCAGCAGCCCTACGGGCCGCTACGAGCAGTACTTC.

The chain carries TRBV4-1 and TRBJ2-3, with 11 bases identical to TRBD2. Germline CDR1 and CDR2: MGHRA and YSYEKL. V was pared by 1 base and J by 0 bases, with 3 bases of the junction left unmatched. The CDR3 is 17 amino acids. This CDR3 reads CASSQASSGGSTDTQYF. DNA of the CDR3: TGCGCCAGCAGCCAAGCATCTAGCGGGGGGAGCACAGATACGCAGTATTTT.

This clone was found a few times. The chain joins TRBV5-4 to TRBJ2-7; 8 bases agree with TRBD1. CDR3 length: 12 residues. With 4 bases clipped from V and 5 bases from J, the junction kept 2 bases outside the gene matches. The germline V gene has CDR1 SGHNT and CDR2 YYREEE (reference sequence). DNA for the CDR3: TGTGCCAGCAGCGACAGGGGAAACGAGCAGTACTTC. Its translation: CASSDRGNEQYF.

The chain is built from TRBV28 and TRBJ1-6; possibly TRBD1 for D (6 bases). The CDR3 loop spans 17 amino acids. V lost 8 bases and J lost 0, with 17 bases in between. Germline V gene lookup returns CDR1 MDHEN and CDR2 SYDVKM. The CDR3 here is CASARGALSSYNSPLHF. The CDR3, as DNA: TGTGCCAGCGCGCGGGGGGCGTTAAGCTCCTATAATTCACCCCTCCACTTT.